Listed below are T cell receptor beta chains from one sample, sequenced in a study of technical replicates of blood from several donors. Assay used: immunoSEQ multiplex PCR; TCRdb lists only in-frame clones, some missing. The sample lists tens of thousands of clones, around 89% seen once, with around 4.6% in the top ten. The specimen sequenced was PBMCs. The source is a human donor in good health. Some clones in this sample may be carry-over from other donors' samples. Each CDR3 is given with its conserved first and last residue. The D gene is left open where the match is weak. Rows may omit the clone size; those that give it use once, few, many or a size class.

TRBV11-2,TRBJ1-1,few,TRBD1,CASSLRDRGFRNTEAFF,TGTGCCAGCAGCCTGAGGGACAGGGGGTTTAGGAACACTGAAGCTTTCTTT
TRBV15,TRBJ2-1,few,TRBD2,CATSRGSGGTYEQFF,TGTGCCACCAGCCGGGGTAGCGGGGGGACCTATGAGCAGTTCTTC
TRBV4-3,TRBJ1-2,.,.,CASSQERQNYGYTF,TGCGCCAGCAGCCAAGAGAGGCAGAACTATGGCTACACCTTC
TRBV7-2,TRBJ2-7,.,TRBD2,CASSSLAGGTYEQYF,TGTGCCAGCAGCTCGTTAGCGGGAGGGACCTACGAGCAGTACTTC
TRBV10-3,TRBJ2-5,.,.,CALPTGKETQYF,TGTGCCCTCCCCACAGGGAAAGAGACCCAGTACTTC
TRBV7-6,TRBJ2-1,.,TRBD2,CASSLEGGRAYNEQFF,TGTGCCAGCAGCTTAGAGGGCGGGAGGGCCTACAATGAGCAGTTCTTC
TRBV9,TRBJ1-1,few,.,CASLGRGVMNTEAFF,TGTGCCAGCTTGGGGAGGGGGGTTATGAACACTGAAGCTTTCTTT
TRBV6-4,TRBJ2-1,.,TRBD2,CASSDSSGGHNEQFF,TGTGCCAGCAGTGACTCTAGCGGGGGACACAATGAGCAGTTCTTC
TRBV7-6,TRBJ1-2,once,TRBD1,CASSLRPRDSTVGYTF,TGTGCCAGCAGCCTTAGACCCCGGGACAGTACCGTGGGCTACACCTTC
TRBV7-8,TRBJ1-2,.,.,CASSLSGRGGYTF,TGTGCCAGCAGCCTCTCGGGGAGGGGTGGCTACACCTTC
TRBV5-6,TRBJ2-7,.,.,CASSFERPLGTYEQYF,TGTGCCAGCAGCTTCGAGAGACCACTAGGTACCTACGAGCAGTACTTC
TRBV4-1,TRBJ2-7,.,TRBD1,CASSERTGGYEQYF,TGCGCCAGCAGCGAGCGGACAGGGGGCTACGAGCAGTACTTC
TRBV4-2,TRBJ2-5,.,TRBD2,CASSHGLAGAVETQYF,TGTGCCAGCAGCCACGGACTAGCGGGAGCGGTAGAGACCCAGTACTTC
TRBV11-2,TRBJ2-7,.,.,CASSRTSSYEQYF,TGTGCCAGCAGCCGGACATCCTCCTACGAGCAGTACTTC
TRBV5-6,TRBJ1-6,.,.,CASSLGGRTANSPLHF,TGTGCCAGCAGCTTGGGAGGGCGGACAGCCAATTCACCCCTCCACTTT
TRBV14,TRBJ1-6,.,.,CASSRQGKWNSPLHF,TGTGCCAGCAGCCGGCAGGGGAAGTGGAATTCACCCCTCCACTTT
TRBV2,TRBJ2-1,.,.,CASSGLAVTGEQFF,TGTGCCAGCAGTGGCCTAGCAGTCACGGGGGAGCAGTTCTTC
TRBV13,TRBJ2-3,.,TRBD2,CASSFPKTSGGASDTQYF,TGTGCCAGCAGCTTCCCCAAGACTAGCGGGGGGGCCTCAGATACGCAGTATTTT
TRBV7-9,TRBJ1-1,.,.,CASSWSSNTEAFF,TGTGCCAGCAGCTGGAGCTCGAACACTGAAGCTTTCTTT
TRBV5-4,TRBJ2-1,once,TRBD2,CASRSGLAGSYNEQFF,TGTGCCAGCAGATCGGGACTAGCGGGATCCTACAATGAGCAGTTCTTC
TRBV5-4,TRBJ2-2,once,TRBD1,CASSLATGSTGELFF,TGTGCCAGCAGCTTGGCGACAGGGAGCACCGGGGAGCTGTTTTTT
TRBV4-1,TRBJ2-2,few,TRBD2,CASSAPGLVYSGELFF,TGCGCCAGCAGCGCTCCGGGACTAGTCTATTCCGGGGAGCTGTTTTTT
TRBV7-2,TRBJ2-1,.,.,CASSGALNNGEQFF,TGTGCCAGCAGCGGAGCCTTAAACAACGGTGAGCAGTTCTTC
TRBV5-1,TRBJ2-2,once,.,CASSSGVTGELFF,TGCGCCAGCAGCTCGGGAGTCACCGGGGAGCTGTTTTTT
TRBV11-2,TRBJ2-2,.,.,CASSLALRTWELFF,TGTGCCAGCAGCTTAGCGCTGAGAACCTGGGAGCTGTTTTTT
TRBV7-7,TRBJ2-1,.,TRBD1,CASSRDRGLINEQFF,TGTGCCAGCAGCCGGGACAGGGGGCTAATCAATGAGCAGTTCTTC
TRBV7-3,TRBJ2-7,.,TRBD2,CASSREEGREQYF,TGTGCCAGCAGCCGGGAGGAGGGCCGAGAGCAGTACTTC
TRBV6-4,TRBJ2-2,once,TRBD2,CASSEGLAGGVSTGELFF,TGTGCCAGCAGTGAGGGACTAGCGGGGGGAGTGAGCACCGGGGAGCTGTTTTTT
TRBV7-8,TRBJ2-7,.,TRBD2,CASSESGGRGARDF,TGTGCCAGCAGCGAGAGCGGGGGGCGAGGGGCTAGGGACTTC
TRBV4-3,TRBJ2-3,.,TRBD2,CASSQVSGGLPTDTQYF,TGCGCCAGCAGCCAAGTAAGCGGGGGACTACCCACAGATACGCAGTATTTT
TRBV7-6,TRBJ2-5,once,TRBD2,CASSLGGGLGETQYF,TGTGCCAGCAGCTTGGGCGGGGGGCTAGGAGAGACCCAGTACTTC
TRBV5-1,TRBJ2-2,few,TRBD1,CASSMRTGDTGELFF,TGCGCCAGCAGCATGCGGACAGGGGACACCGGGGAGCTGTTTTTT
TRBV4-1,TRBJ1-5,.,.,CASSQVWRGLANQPQHF,TGCGCCAGCAGCCAAGTTTGGAGGGGACTAGCAAATCAGCCCCAGCATTTT
TRBV7-2,TRBJ1-1,.,.,CASTAERGRTEAFF,TGTGCCAGCACCGCGGAAAGGGGTCGCACTGAAGCTTTCTTT
TRBV21-1,TRBJ2-7,once,.,CASSKGRGSYEQYF,TGTGCCAGCAGCAAAGGCAGGGGTTCCTACGAGCAGTACTTC
TRBV6-5,TRBJ2-7,.,.,CASSTFGGSYEQYF,TGTGCCAGCAGCACTTTTGGGGGGAGCTACGAGCAGTACTTC
TRBV7-9,TRBJ2-5,.,TRBD1,CASSSRDRQETQYF,TGTGCCAGCAGCTCCCGGGACAGACAAGAGACCCAGTACTTC
TRBV7-6,TRBJ2-1,.,TRBD2,CASSLLSLAAYNEQFF,TGTGCCAGCAGCTTACTCTCGCTAGCGGCTTACAATGAGCAGTTCTTC
TRBV9,TRBJ1-1,few,.,CASSVGSGATEAFF,TGTGCCAGCAGCGTAGGTTCAGGGGCGACTGAAGCTTTCTTT
TRBV9,TRBJ1-2,.,.,CASSVVELGDGYTF,TGTGCCAGCAGCGTAGTTGAGCTCGGGGATGGCTACACCTTC
TRBV19,TRBJ2-4,.,TRBD1,CASSMWTGKNIQYF,TGTGCCAGTAGTATGTGGACAGGTAAAAACATTCAGTACTTC
TRBV7-6,TRBJ2-7,.,.,CASSLSPRGRVGEQYF,TGTGCCAGCAGCCTCTCCCCCAGGGGCCGGGTCGGGGAGCAGTACTTC
TRBV2,TRBJ1-4,.,TRBD1,CASNGQGSTNEKLFF,TGTGCCAGCAATGGACAGGGCTCGACTAATGAAAAACTGTTTTTT
TRBV20-1,TRBJ1-2,.,TRBD1,CSAPGGYGYTF,TGCAGTGCTCCAGGGGGCTATGGCTACACCTTC
TRBV7-2,TRBJ2-7,.,.,CASSLVGQGLYEQYF,TGTGCCAGCAGCTTAGTTGGGCAGGGTCTATACGAGCAGTACTTC
TRBV18,TRBJ2-7,.,TRBD1,CASSQAGRQGSYEQYF,TGTGCCAGCTCACAGGCTGGCCGACAGGGATCCTACGAGCAGTACTTC
TRBV5-4,TRBJ2-7,.,TRBD2,CASSSPQASGYEQYF,TGTGCCAGCAGCTCCCCCCAGGCTAGCGGCTACGAGCAGTACTTC
TRBV28,TRBJ1-1,.,.,CASSRTLEAFF,TGTGCCAGCAGTAGGACACTTGAAGCTTTCTTT
TRBV6-6,TRBJ2-2,.,.,CASSYWGGPPGELFF,TGTGCCAGCAGTTATTGGGGGGGGCCCCCCGGGGAGCTGTTTTTT
TRBV7-9,TRBJ1-1,.,TRBD1,CASIYYRGLSAEAFF,TGTGCCAGCATATATTACAGGGGGCTTTCTGCTGAAGCTTTCTTT
TRBV20-1,TRBJ2-3,.,.,CSAYRGDTQYF,TGCAGTGCTTATAGGGGGGATACGCAGTATTTT
TRBV5-1,TRBJ2-1,.,TRBD2,CASSLSGRTSSYNEQFF,TGCGCCAGCAGCCTTAGCGGGAGGACGAGCTCCTACAATGAGCAGTTCTTC
TRBV4-1,TRBJ1-2,.,TRBD1,CASSPFSEGAGYGYTF,TGCGCCAGCAGCCCGTTCTCGGAGGGGGCGGGCTATGGCTACACCTTC
TRBV10-3,TRBJ1-4,.,.,CAISEQEGVKLFF,TGTGCCATCAGTGAACAGGAGGGAGTAAAACTGTTTTTT
TRBV6-6,TRBJ2-7,.,TRBD1,CASSYSGRDRAGEQYF,TGTGCCAGCAGTTACTCTGGTCGGGACAGGGCAGGGGAGCAGTACTTC